Listed below are T cell receptor beta chains from one sample, sequenced in a study of blood T cells in healthy people across ages. Each CDR3 protein is one row after TCRdb ran MiXCR on the 5' RACE reads. The sample consists of approximately 2,000,000 distinct CDR3 sequences, about two fifths of them appearing once. The sequenced material came from blood. The source is a human donor in good health. Each CDR3 is given with its conserved first and last residue. D genes are given only for firm matches. Expanded clones get a size class; other rows say once, few or many, or leave the size out.

>TRBJ2-6|NA|NA|TRBV12-3/TRBV12-4|17
TGTGCCAGCAGTTTAGCAGGGTCTACCTCTGGGGCCAACGTCCTGACTTTC
CASSLAGSTSGANVLTF
>TRBJ2-1|TRBD2|few|TRBV20-1|14
TGCAGTGCTAGAGGCGGGGGGGCAGACAATGAGCAGTTCTTC
CSARGGGADNEQFF
>TRBJ2-5|NA|few|TRBV5-1|15
TGCGCCAGCAGCTTGGATTGGGCGTCTTCGGAGACCCAGTACTTC
CASSLDWASSETQYF
>TRBJ1-1|NA|NA|TRBV7-2|13
TGTGCCAGCCGCCGGGGGGCGGGGGCTGAAGCTTTCTTT
CASRRGAGAEAFF
>TRBJ2-3|TRBD2|few|TRBV9|17
TGTGCCAGCAGCATCTCCAGACTAGCGGGGTCGACAGATACGCAGTATTTT
CASSISRLAGSTDTQYF
>TRBJ2-3|NA|NA|TRBV27|14
TGTGCCAGCAGTTTTGGTCACGCGGCAGATACGCAGTATTTT
CASSFGHAADTQYF
>TRBJ1-2|NA|NA|TRBV4-2|16
TGTGCCAGCAGCCAACCTGGAGACCGCTCCCACTATGGCTACACCTTC
CASSQPGDRSHYGYTF
>TRBJ2-5|NA|NA|TRBV28|15
TGTGCCAGCAGTTTTTGGGGCAGGGACCAAGAGACCCAGTACTTC
CASSFWGRDQETQYF
>TRBJ2-7|NA|NA|TRBV29-1|14
TGCAGCGTTGTCCGGACGTCCGACTCCTACGAGCAGTACTTC
CSVVRTSDSYEQYF
>TRBJ1-2|NA|NA|TRBV7-9|16
TGTGCCAGCAGCTCCCTGGCGGGGGCGTTTAGCTATGGCTACACCTTC
CASSSLAGAFSYGYTF
>TRBJ2-3|NA|many|TRBV20-1|16
TGCAGTGCTAGCCATGGGGCGGGGGCTTCCTCAGATACGCAGTATTTT
CSASHGAGASSDTQYF
>TRBJ1-2|TRBD1|few|TRBV12-3/TRBV12-4|14
TGTGCCAGCAGTTCACTAGCTACAGGGGAAGGCTACACCTTC
CASSSLATGEGYTF
>TRBJ1-1|NA|NA|TRBV27|14
TGTGCCAGCAGTTTAAAGGGGCGAGGGACTGGAGCTTTCTTT
CASSLKGRGTGAFF
>TRBJ1-2|NA|once|TRBV7-2|14
TGTGCCAGCAACCCTCGGGGACTGAACTATGGCTACACCTTC
CASNPRGLNYGYTF
>TRBJ2-5|NA|NA|TRBV6-5|12
TGTGCCAGCAGTACAGTAGAAGAGACCCAGTACTTC
CASSTVEETQYF
>TRBJ2-7|NA|NA|TRBV11-2|14
TGTGCCAGCAGCTTGGGAGCCAGGACCTACGAGCAGTACTTC
CASSLGARTYEQYF
>TRBJ2-7|TRBD1|many|TRBV4-3|15
TGCGCCAGCAGCCAATCGACAGGGGACTCCTACGAGCAGTACTTC
CASSQSTGDSYEQYF
>TRBJ2-5|NA|NA|TRBV5-5|16
TGTGCCAGCAGCAGCAGACACGGGGAGACCCAAGAGACCCAGTACTTC
CASSSRHGETQETQYF
>TRBJ2-3|NA|NA|TRBV6-1|14
TGTGCCAGCAGGACCAAGGGGCGGGCAGATACGCAGTATTTT
CASRTKGRADTQYF
>TRBJ2-7|NA|many|TRBV20-1|15
TGCAGTGCTAGAGGTGAAAAGGGGGGCTCTTACGAGCAGTACTTC
CSARGEKGGSYEQYF
>TRBJ1-1|NA|NA|TRBV7-2|16
TGTGCCAGCAGCTCTAGTAGGGGGGGGTATAACACTGAAGCTTTCTTT
CASSSSRGGYNTEAFF
>TRBJ1-2|TRBD1|NA|TRBV5-1|14
TGCGCCAGCAGCAAAAACAGGGGTGGCTATGGCTACACCTTC
CASSKNRGGYGYTF
>TRBJ2-1|NA|few|TRBV6-2/TRBV6-3|13
TGTGCCAGCACCCTAGATAGTGTCTATGAGCAGTTCTTC
CASTLDSVYEQFF
>TRBJ2-3|NA|NA|TRBV20-1|13
TGCAGTGCCCCGACTAGTTTCACAGATACGCAGTATTTT
CSAPTSFTDTQYF
>TRBJ2-4|NA|NA|TRBV19|15
TGTGCCAGTATAGGGGCAGGTGAAGCCAAAAACATTCAGTACTTC
CASIGAGEAKNIQYF
>TRBJ2-3|NA|NA|TRBV7-9|17
TGTACCACCAACTTCGGAGGGGCGGGCCCCCGGACAGATACGCAGTATTTT
CTTNFGGAGPRTDTQYF
>TRBJ2-7|NA|NA|TRBV28|13
TGTGCCAGCAGTTCATCCGTTTACTACGAGCAGTACTTC
CASSSSVYYEQYF
>TRBJ2-7|NA|NA|TRBV7-8|17
TGTGCCAGCAGCTTTGGGATGGCAGGGCTGTTCTCCTACGAGCAGTACTTC
CASSFGMAGLFSYEQYF
>TRBJ1-2|NA|few|TRBV6-6|11
TGTGCCCTAGGGGGGGCATACGGCTACACCTTC
CALGGAYGYTF
>TRBJ2-6|NA|NA|TRBV10-3|16
TGTGCCATCAGACCACAGGGTGACTCTGGGGCCAACGTCCTGACTTTC
CAIRPQGDSGANVLTF